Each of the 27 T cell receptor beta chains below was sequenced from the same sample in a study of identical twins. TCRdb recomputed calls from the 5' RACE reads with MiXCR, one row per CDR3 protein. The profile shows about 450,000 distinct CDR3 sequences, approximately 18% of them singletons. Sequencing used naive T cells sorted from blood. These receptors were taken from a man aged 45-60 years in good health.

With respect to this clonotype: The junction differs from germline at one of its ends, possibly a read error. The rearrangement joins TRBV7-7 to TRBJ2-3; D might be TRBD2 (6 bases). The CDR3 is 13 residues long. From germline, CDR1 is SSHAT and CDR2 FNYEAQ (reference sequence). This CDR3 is CASSPPGEDTQYF. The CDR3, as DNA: TGTGCTAGCAGCCCCCCGGGGGAGGATACGCAGTATTTT.

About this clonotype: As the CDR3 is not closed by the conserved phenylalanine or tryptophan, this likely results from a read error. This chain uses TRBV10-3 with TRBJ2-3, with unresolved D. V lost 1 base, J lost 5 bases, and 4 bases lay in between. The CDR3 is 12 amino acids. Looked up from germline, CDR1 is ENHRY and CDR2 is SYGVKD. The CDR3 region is CAISEYEDTQYL. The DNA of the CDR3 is TGTGCCATCAGTGAGTATGAAGATACGCAGTATTTA.

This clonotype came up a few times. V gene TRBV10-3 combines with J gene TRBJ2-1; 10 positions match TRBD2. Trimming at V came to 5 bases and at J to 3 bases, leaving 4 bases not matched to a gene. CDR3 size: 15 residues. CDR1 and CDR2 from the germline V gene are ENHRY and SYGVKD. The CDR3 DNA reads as TGTGCCATCAGTATAAGCGGGGGGGACTACAATGAGCAGTTCTTC. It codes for CAISISGGDYNEQFF.

CDR3 in amino acids: CASSQGSERNQPQHF. DNA of the CDR3: TGCGCCAGCAGCCAAGGGAGTGAGAGAAATCAGCCCCAGCATTTT. The chain joins TRBV4-1 to TRBJ1-5; D is unresolved. Germline assignment: CDR1 MGHRA and CDR2 YSYEKL. Deletions cut 1 base from V and 4 bases from J, with 11 bases between. This CDR3 is built from 15 residues.

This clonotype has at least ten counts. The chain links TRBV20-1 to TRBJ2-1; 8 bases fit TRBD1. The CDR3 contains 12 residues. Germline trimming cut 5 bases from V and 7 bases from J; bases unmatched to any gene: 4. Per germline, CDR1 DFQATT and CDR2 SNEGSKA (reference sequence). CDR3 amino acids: CSASTGVNEQFF. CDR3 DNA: TGCAGTGCTTCGACAGGGGTGAATGAGCAGTTCTTC.

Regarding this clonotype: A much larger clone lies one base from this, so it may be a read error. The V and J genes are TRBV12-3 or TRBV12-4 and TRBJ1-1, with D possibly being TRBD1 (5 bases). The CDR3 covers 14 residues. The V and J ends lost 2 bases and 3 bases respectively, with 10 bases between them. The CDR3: CASSLSVGDTEAFF. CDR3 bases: TGTGCCAGCAGTTTATCAGTGGGGGACACTGAAGCTTTCTTT.

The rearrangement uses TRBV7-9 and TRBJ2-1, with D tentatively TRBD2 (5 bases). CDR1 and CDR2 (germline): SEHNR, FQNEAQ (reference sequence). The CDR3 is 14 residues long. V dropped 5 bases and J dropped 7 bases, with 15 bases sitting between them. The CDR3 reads CASSGVIRGNEQFF. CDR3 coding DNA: TGTGCCAGCAGCGGTGTGATTCGGGGAAATGAGCAGTTCTTC.

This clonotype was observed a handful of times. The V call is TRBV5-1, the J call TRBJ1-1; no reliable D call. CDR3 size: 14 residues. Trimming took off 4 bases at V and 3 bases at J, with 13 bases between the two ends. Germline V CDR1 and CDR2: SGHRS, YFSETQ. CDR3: CASSRIAGDTEAFF. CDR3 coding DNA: TGCGCCAGCAGCAGAATTGCCGGGGACACTGAAGCTTTCTTT.

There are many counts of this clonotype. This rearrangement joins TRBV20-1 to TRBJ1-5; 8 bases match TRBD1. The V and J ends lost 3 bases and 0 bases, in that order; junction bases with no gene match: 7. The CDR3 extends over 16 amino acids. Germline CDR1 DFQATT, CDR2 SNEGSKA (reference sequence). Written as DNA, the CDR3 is TGCAGTGCTAGGGTACAGGGGGAATATAGCAATCAGCCCCAGCATTTT. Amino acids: CSARVQGEYSNQPQHF.

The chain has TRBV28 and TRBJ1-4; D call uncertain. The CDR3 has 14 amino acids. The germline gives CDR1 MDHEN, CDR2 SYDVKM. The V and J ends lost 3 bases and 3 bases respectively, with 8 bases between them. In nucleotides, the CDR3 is TGTGCCAGCAGTTTTTCCGGTCCTAATGAAAAACTGTTTTTT. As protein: CASSFSGPNEKLFF.

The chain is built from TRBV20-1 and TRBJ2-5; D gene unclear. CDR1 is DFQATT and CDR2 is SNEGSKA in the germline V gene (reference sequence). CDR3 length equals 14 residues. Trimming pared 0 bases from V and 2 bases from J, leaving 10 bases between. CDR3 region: CSARDVRGQETQYF. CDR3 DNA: TGCAGTGCTAGAGATGTGAGAGGACAAGAGACCCAGTACTTC.

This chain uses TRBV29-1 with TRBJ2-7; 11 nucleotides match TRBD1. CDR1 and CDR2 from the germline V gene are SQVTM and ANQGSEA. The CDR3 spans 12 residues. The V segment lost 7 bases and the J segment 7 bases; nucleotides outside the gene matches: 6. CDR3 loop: CSAEGQGGEQYF. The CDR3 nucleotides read TGCAGCGCCGAGGGACAGGGGGGGGAGCAGTACTTC.

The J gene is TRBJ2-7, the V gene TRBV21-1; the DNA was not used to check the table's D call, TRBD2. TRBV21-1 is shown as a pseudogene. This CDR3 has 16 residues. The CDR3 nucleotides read TGTGCCAGCAGCAAAGAAGGGACTAAGAGGAGGTACGAGCAGTACTTC. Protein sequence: CASSKEGTKRRYEQYF.

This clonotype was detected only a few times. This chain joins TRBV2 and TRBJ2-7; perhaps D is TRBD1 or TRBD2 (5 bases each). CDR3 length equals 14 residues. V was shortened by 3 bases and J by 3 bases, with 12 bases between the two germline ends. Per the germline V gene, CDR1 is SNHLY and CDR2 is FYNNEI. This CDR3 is CASSERGAGYEQYF. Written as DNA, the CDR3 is TGTGCCAGCAGTGAGAGGGGCGCTGGCTACGAGCAGTACTTC.

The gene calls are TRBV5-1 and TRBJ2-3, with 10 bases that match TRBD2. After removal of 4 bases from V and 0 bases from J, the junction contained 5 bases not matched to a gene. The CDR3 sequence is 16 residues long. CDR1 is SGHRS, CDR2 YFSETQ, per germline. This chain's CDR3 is CASSTGLAASTDTQYF. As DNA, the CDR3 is TGCGCCAGCAGCACAGGACTAGCGGCTAGCACAGATACGCAGTATTTT.

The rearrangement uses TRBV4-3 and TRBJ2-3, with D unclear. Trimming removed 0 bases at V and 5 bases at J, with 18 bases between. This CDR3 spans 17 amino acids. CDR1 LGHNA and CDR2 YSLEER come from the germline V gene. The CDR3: CASSQDGLGMSEDTQYF. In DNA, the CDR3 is TGCGCCAGCAGCCAAGATGGTTTAGGAATGAGCGAAGATACGCAGTATTTT.

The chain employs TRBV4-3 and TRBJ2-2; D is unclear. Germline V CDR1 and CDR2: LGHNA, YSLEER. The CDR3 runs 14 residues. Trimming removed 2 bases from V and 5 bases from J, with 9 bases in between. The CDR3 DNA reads TGCGCCAGCAGCCAATTAACTCAAACCGGGGAGCTGTTTTTT. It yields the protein CASSQLTQTGELFF.

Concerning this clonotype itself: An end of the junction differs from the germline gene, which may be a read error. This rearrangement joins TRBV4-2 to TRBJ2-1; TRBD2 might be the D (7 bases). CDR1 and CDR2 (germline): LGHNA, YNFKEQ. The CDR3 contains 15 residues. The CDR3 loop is CASRQDGGGLNEQFF. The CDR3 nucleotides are TGTGCCAGCAGGCAAGATGGGGGGGGCCTGAATGAGCAGTTCTTC.

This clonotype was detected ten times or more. The CDR3 DNA is TGCGCCAGCAGCCCTAATCAAAGCCCGGGGGAGACCCAGTACTTC. Amino acid sequence: CASSPNQSPGETQYF. The chain couples TRBV5-1 to TRBJ2-5; tentatively, D is TRBD2 (5 bases). This CDR3 has 15 amino acids. The V and J ends lost 4 bases and 5 bases respectively, with 18 bases between them. Germline V CDR1 and CDR2: SGHRS, YFSETQ.

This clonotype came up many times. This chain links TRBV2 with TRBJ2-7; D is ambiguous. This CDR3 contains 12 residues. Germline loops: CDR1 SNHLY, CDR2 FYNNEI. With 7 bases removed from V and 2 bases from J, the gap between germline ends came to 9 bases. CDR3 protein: CASKELPYEQYF. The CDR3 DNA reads TGTGCCAGCAAGGAGCTACCCTACGAGCAGTACTTC.

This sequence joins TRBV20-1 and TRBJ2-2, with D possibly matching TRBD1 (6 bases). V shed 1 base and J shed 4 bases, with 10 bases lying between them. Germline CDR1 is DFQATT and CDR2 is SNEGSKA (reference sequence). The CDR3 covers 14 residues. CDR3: CSARVGRGTGELFF. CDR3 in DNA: TGCAGTGCTAGAGTTGGCAGGGGCACCGGGGAGCTGTTTTTT.

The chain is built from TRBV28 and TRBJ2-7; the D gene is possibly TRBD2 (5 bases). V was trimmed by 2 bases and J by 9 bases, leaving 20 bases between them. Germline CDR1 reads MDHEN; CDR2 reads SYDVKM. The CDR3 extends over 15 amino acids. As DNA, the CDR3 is TGTGCCAGCAGTTTAGGTCGGTGGAGGTCCCTCGGGCAGTACTTC. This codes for CASSLGRWRSLGQYF.

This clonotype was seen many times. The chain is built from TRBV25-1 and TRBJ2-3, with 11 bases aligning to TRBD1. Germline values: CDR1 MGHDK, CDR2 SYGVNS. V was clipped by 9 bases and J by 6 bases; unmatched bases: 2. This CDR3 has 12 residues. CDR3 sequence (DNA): TGTGCCAGTGGACAGGGGGCGGATACGCAGTATTTT. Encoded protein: CASGQGADTQYF.

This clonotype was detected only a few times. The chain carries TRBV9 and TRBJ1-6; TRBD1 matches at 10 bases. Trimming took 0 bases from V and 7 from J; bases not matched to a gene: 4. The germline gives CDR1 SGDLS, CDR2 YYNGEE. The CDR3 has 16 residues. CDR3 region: CASSVEGTGANSPLHF. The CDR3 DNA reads TGTGCCAGCAGCGTAGAGGGGACAGGGGCGAATTCACCCCTCCACTTT.

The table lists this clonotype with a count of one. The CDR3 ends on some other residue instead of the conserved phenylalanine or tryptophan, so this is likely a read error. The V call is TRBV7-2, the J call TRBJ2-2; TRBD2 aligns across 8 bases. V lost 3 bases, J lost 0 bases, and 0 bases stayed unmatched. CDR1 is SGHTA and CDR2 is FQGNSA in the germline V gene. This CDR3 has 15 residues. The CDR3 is CASSFSGANTGELFL. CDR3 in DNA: TGTGCCAGCAGCTTTAGCGGGGCGAACACCGGGGAGCTGTTTTTA.

The CDR3 here is CAIAGSGELFF. The DNA of the CDR3 is TGTGCCATCGCAGGTTCCGGGGAGCTGTTTTTT. The chain employs TRBV6-2 or TRBV6-3 and TRBJ2-2; D is undetermined. Germline V gives CDR1 MNHEY, CDR2 SVGEGT. This CDR3 comprises 11 residues. Trimming removed 10 bases from V and 6 bases from J, with 9 bases in between.

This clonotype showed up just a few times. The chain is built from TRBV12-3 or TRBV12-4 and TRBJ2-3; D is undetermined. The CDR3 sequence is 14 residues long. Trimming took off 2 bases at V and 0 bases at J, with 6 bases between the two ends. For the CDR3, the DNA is TGTGCCAGCAGTTTACTATCTAGCACAGATACGCAGTATTTT. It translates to CASSLLSSTDTQYF.